This TCR beta chain was retrieved from a study of cytomegalovirus exposure and HLA in healthy donors (dated by TCRdb to 2016 to 2017). For the wider study: An earlier analysis of 550 to 700 of the donors reported 276 Gb of sequence data and about 100 million unique TCR beta sequences from 150 million to 200 million T cells. An earlier analysis of fewer than 750 of the donors used high-throughput TCR beta sequencing to judge whether each TCR beta V gene segment behaved as functional or pseudogenic. An early release covering some 640 HLA-typed donors comprised approximately 290 gigabases of sequencing data and tens of millions of unique TCR sequences. The study was designed to test whether signatures of past pathogen exposure could be identified by cataloging public T cell receptors. Both class I and class II loci were covered by HLA typing, at four-digit resolution. The T cell repertoires of roughly 660 subjects were profiled by immunosequencing and related to cytomegalovirus serostatus. The genetic ancestry cluster associated with self-reported Caucasian donors included around 76% of the 398 genotyped donors. A later genetic analysis used genome-wide SNP genotypes for about 55% of the 666 donors, treating that subset as a discovery cohort. A later analysis re-examined previously published TCR beta repertoires from more than 650 donors and added high-resolution HLA genotyping to investigate patterns of TCR occurrence. High-throughput TCR immunosequencing, statistical association of individual TCRs with disease status, and machine learning were combined to predict cytomegalovirus infection status. Alongside the repertoire data, information on donor age, sex, ethnicity and CMV serostatus was compiled. The number of donors typed differed by locus, with roughly 629-640 for A, B, C, DRB1 and DQB1, over 500 for DQA1, over 600 for DPA1, and approximately 470 for DPB1. Rather than using new phenotypic data, the later analysis identified candidate immune exposures from TCR beta sequences and from how often those sequences occurred across donors. All discovery cohort repertoires had been generated on a single sequencing platform. Besides the first cohort of 500 to 700 subjects, a separate validation cohort made up of roughly 120 different subjects was used. Across around 400 genotyped donors of the cohort, an average of approximately 240,000 unique TCR beta nucleotide sequences per donor were sequenced, and approximately 17% of those sequences were non-productive. A handful of DR-DQ haplotypes were handled as single units for association and clustering because linkage in the cohort was strong.

Findings and caveats that apply to the study as a whole: A group of highly shared sequence variants was considered likely to be a technical artifact of the sequencing pipeline. In a later analysis, HLA-associated TCR beta chains were found to be more clonally expanded and to have lower generation probabilities than equally common non-associated chains. In a later genetic analysis, a missense DCLRE1C variant was associated with V-gene and J-gene trimming of TCR beta chains, and the association was replicated in an independent cohort. The study listed 150 to 200 TCR beta chains as associated with cytomegalovirus. In this cohort, only TCR beta chains were sequenced, and detectable features were limited by the absence of alpha or paired-chain data. A later analysis reported that several top co-occurrence clusters appeared linked to parvovirus B19, influenza, CMV and Epstein-Barr virus. In a later analysis, the rate of TCR association differed among HLA loci, with DRB1 alleles having the most associated TCRs and HLA-C alleles having the fewest. In both the original and validation cohorts, the classifier was reported to diagnose cytomegalovirus status with high specificity and sensitivity. For the cohort, immune exposure information was limited to CMV serostatus. A further reported finding was that TCR beta sequences accurately predicted the HLA-A and HLA-B alleles for most subjects in the first cohort. A few of the identified cytomegalovirus-associated TCR beta chains were confirmed in vitro to be specific for cytomegalovirus antigens. While some public TCRs were present in many individuals, most TCR sequences turned up only very rarely across donors. Because counts were too low, 15 to 20 rarely observed V segments, including chromosome 9 orphons, were left out of the earlier analysis of a few hundred of the donors. Because HLA typing was unavailable for some donors at each locus, only the typed subset was used in association tests. In an earlier analysis of roughly 560 of the donors, most TCR beta V segments were observed in productive rearrangements about 90% or about 30% of the time, broadly matching IMGT annotations. When HLA alleles, especially DR and DQ, strongly co-occurred, TCR associations were difficult to assign to individual alleles. The authors suggested that the approach could potentially be extended to other disease states and immunological phenotypes. A later analysis found that most CMV-associated TCR beta chains appeared HLA-restricted, with HLA associations seemingly driven largely by CMV exposure. Linkage disequilibrium might explain the correlated functional status among segregating V segments, but an unknown experimental factor could not be ruled out. According to a later genetic analysis, donors in an Asian-associated ancestry cluster had fewer N-insertions in productive TCRs than the approximately 650-donor mean. At a false discovery rate of 0.05, a later analysis linked 16,951 TCR beta sequences to specific HLA alleles. Because the 87-base-pair reads could not distinguish some IMGT-functional V segments, including TRBV6-2 and TRBV6-3, those segments were excluded. Sequencing depth was assumed to be roughly uniform across donors in the presence/absence analyses, though that assumption may not hold.

The cohort consisted of hundreds of healthy bone marrow donors. At the time of sampling, every cohort member was nominally healthy, though immune exposures that went unrecorded were likely present. The donor tested CMV seronegative and was one of the 352 seronegative cohort members. Every donor gave a peripheral blood sample, and the peripheral blood mononuclear cells from that sample were used for TCR beta sequencing. The Qiagen DNeasy Blood Extraction Kit was used to extract genomic DNA from the blood cell samples. Libraries were constructed by the immunoSEQ multiplex PCR assay. A mixture of 60 forward primers for TCR Vbeta segments and 13 reverse primers for TCR Jbeta segments was used in the multiplex PCR. The CDR3 region of rearranged TCR beta genes was amplified from genomic DNA with a multiplex PCR assay. On the Illumina HiSeq System, the amplified TCR beta libraries were sequenced as 87-base-pair reads. From the authors' description of their analysis: In a later analysis, 77 million or so unique TCR beta chains were counted across the 690 or so repertoires, and roughly 11 million of these chains were shared by at least two donors. A nearest-neighbor algorithm error-corrected the raw reads and collapsed the reads into unique sequences, merging closely related sequences to remove PCR and sequencing errors. CDR3 sequences were aligned to IMGT reference sequences to assign V, D and J gene segments. Each retained sequence needed at least a six-nucleotide match to both a V gene segment and a J gene segment. Rearrangements were classified as productive when the CDR3 lacked stop codons and remained in frame with V and J, and all other rearrangements were classified as non-productive. CDR3 was defined according to IMGT convention as the region running from the second conserved V-encoded cysteine to the conserved J-encoded phenylalanine. Sequences without an unambiguous match to a single V gene segment were excluded from the earlier analysis of approximately 600 of the donors. An earlier analysis of approximately 590 of the donors called V segments functional above 56.7% productive rearrangements and segregating when the between-donor standard deviation exceeded 5%. A statistical classification framework was built to diagnose cytomegalovirus status from the catalog of TCR beta chain sequences. A later analysis assigned V and J genes by comparing TCR nucleotide sequences with IMGT/GENE-DB human TR gene sequences. A later analysis assigned CDR3 sequences and most-parsimonious VDJ recombination scenarios with the TCRdist pipeline. In a later analysis, each TCR beta chain was defined by its CDR3 amino acid sequence together with its V-gene family, and reads lacking a unique V-gene family were excluded. As a way to deal with suspected cross-contamination and a sequencing artifact, a later analysis dropped more than 500 nucleotide sequences that were highly shared and had low generation probability. For each public chain, a later analysis derived a clonal expansion index from normalized ranks of inferred template counts within each repertoire. In a later analysis, generation probabilities were computed using a VDJ recombination model fitted to out-of-frame rearrangements, and the results were checked against IGoR. A later analysis scored TCR-TCR, TCR-HLA and TCR-CMV co-occurrence with hypergeometric tests, applying a repertoire-size bias correction to TCR pairs. In a later analysis, false discovery rates were estimated by permuting HLA or CMV assignments 20 times. In a later analysis, co-occurring TCRs were grouped with DBSCAN, and TCRdist sequence similarity was added when clustering was performed within HLA-allele-positive subsets. Repertoires with fewer than 30,000 or more than 120,000 public chains, plus five repertoires with anomalous nucleotide sharing, were excluded from co-occurrence clustering. In TCRdb, the immuneACCESS table is reduced to in-frame sequences with V and J assigned. These tables do not hold every clone; where another copy was compared, an unresolved V gene accounts for under half, and the others remain unexplained. The V and J calls and clone size were taken over from that table, and D and trimming were inferred from the DNA. The sample records around 100,000 clones, roughly 70% of which are singletons. 8% to 13% of the sample lies in the top ten.

Sequences LNHNV (CDR1) and YYDKDF (CDR2) are obtained from the germline V gene (reference sequence). Spanning cysteine to phenylalanine, the CDR3 consists of 16 amino acids. Left in the record is the CDR3 DNA by itself, 48 bases read in frame from the first base. The germline ends are 19 bases apart after V is trimmed by 3 bases and J by 7 bases. For this clone: It has no known antigen specificity. Per-nucleotide qualities are absent, and no much larger clonotype sits a single base away.

The sequence joins TRBV15 to TRBJ1-5; a tentative D match to TRBD1 spans 6 bases. Sequences were obtained from PBMCs. The origin of this receptor is a man between 45 and 60 years old in good health and CMV-seronegative. CDR3 reads: CATSSSPRGTGQPQHF. The bases are TGTGCCACCAGCAGCAGTCCCAGGGGAACAGGGCAGCCCCAGCATTTT.